This T cell receptor (beta chain) emerged from a study of shared clonotypes between healthy human individuals. The V segment lost 6 bases and the J segment 4 bases; nucleotides outside the gene matches: 9. CDR1 is SGHVS, CDR2 FNYEAQ, per germline. The CDR3 runs to 16 residues. Selected positively for CCR7 and CD45RO-negative, naive CD8 cells excluded terminally differentiated effector memory CD45RA+ cells. Sequencing used immunoSEQ multiplex PCR; TCRdb keeps in-frame clones, though not all of them. This table holds 2 million to 2.5 million clones, approximately 94% found once. V usage is TRBV7-6 and J usage is TRBJ2-2; 9 bases match TRBD2. The receptor was derived from a man in his late teens or twenties in good health. Some clones in this sample may be carry-over from other donors' samples. The sequenced sample was naive CD8+ T cells from PBMCs. The chain's CDR3 is CASSISGRLGTGELFF. CDR3 sequence (DNA): TGTGCCAGCAGTATAAGCGGGAGGCTGGGCACCGGGGAGCTGTTTTTT.